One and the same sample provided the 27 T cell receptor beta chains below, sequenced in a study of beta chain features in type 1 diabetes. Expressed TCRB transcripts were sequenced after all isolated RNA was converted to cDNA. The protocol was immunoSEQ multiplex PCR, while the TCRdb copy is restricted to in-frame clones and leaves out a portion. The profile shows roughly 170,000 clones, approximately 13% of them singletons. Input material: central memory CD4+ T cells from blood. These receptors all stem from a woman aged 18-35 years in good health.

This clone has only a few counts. CDR3 in amino acids: CASSLLGGRQETQYF. CDR3 nucleotides: TGTGCCAGCAGCTTACTGGGGGGAAGGCAAGAGACCCAGTACTTC. The chain has TRBV7-3 and TRBJ2-5; possibly TRBD2 for D (6 bases). The CDR3 length is 15 residues. Per germline, CDR1 SGHTA and CDR2 FQGTGA. With 2 bases removed from V and 2 bases from J, the gap between germline ends came to 12 bases.

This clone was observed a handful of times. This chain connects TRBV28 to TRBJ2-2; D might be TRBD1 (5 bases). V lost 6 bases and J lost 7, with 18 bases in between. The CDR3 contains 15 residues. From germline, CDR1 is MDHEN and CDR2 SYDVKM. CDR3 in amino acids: CASRSGSWKNGELFF. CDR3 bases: TGTGCCAGCAGATCAGGGTCGTGGAAGAACGGGGAGCTGTTTTTT.

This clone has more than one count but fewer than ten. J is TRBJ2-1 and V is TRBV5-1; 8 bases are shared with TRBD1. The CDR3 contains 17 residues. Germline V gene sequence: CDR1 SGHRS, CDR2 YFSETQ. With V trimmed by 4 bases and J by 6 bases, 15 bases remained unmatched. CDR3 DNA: TGCGCCAGCAGCAACCTTGACTCCAGGGGGCAGGGCAATGAGCAGTTCTTC. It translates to CASSNLDSRGQGNEQFF.

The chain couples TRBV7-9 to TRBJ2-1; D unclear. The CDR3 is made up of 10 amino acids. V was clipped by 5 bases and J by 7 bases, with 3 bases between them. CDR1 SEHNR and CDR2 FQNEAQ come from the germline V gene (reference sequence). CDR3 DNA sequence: TGTGCCAGCAGCCAAAATGAGCAGTTCTTC. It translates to CASSQNEQFF.

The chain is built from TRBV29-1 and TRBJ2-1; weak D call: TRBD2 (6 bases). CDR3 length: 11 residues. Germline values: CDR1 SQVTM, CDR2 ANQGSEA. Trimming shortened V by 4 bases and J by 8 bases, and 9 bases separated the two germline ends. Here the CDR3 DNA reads TGCAGCGTTGGGAGGGGCTATGAGCAGTTCTTC. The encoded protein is CSVGRGYEQFF.

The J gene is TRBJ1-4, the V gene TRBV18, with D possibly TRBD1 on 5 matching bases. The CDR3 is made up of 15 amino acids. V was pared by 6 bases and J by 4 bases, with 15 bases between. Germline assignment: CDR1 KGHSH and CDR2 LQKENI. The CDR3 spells CASSSDRPDNEKLFF. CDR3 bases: TGTGCCAGCTCCAGTGACAGACCAGATAATGAAAAACTGTTTTTT. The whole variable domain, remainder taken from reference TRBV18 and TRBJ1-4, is NAGVMQNPRHLVRRRGQEARLRCSPMKGHSHVYWYRQLPEEGLKFMVYLQKENIIDESGMPKERFSAEFPKEGPSILRIQQVVRGDSAAYFCASSSDRPDNEKLFFGSGTQLSVL.

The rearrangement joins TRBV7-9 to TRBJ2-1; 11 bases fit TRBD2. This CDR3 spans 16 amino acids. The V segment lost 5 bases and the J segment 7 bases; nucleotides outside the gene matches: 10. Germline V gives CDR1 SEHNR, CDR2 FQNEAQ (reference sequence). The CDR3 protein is CASSPLAGGISNEQFF. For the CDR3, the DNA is TGTGCCAGCAGCCCGTTAGCGGGAGGGATTTCTAATGAGCAGTTCTTC.

Here the CDR3 reads CAWRRPGSGRTDTQYF. The CDR3 nucleotides are TGTGCCTGGCGCCGACCGGGTAGCGGGAGAACAGATACGCAGTATTTT. The rearrangement uses TRBV30 and TRBJ2-3; 9 nucleotides match TRBD2. CDR3 size: 16 residues. Germline assignment: CDR1 GTSNPN and CDR2 SVGIG (reference sequence). With V trimmed by 5 bases and J by 3 bases, 12 bases remained unmatched.

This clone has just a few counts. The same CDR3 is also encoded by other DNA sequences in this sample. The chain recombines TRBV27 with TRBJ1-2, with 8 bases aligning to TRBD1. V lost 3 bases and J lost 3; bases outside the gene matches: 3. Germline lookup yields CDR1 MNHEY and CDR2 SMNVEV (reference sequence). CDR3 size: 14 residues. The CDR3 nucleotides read TGTGCCAGCAGTTTCGGACAGGGTGACTATGGCTACACCTTC. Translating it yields CASSFGQGDYGYTF.

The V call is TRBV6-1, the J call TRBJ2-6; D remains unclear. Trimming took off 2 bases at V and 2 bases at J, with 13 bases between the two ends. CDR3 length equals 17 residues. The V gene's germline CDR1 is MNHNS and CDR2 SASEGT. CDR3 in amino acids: CASSEYTNPPGANVLTF. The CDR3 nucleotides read TGTGCCAGCAGTGAATACACAAACCCCCCTGGGGCCAACGTCCTGACTTTC.

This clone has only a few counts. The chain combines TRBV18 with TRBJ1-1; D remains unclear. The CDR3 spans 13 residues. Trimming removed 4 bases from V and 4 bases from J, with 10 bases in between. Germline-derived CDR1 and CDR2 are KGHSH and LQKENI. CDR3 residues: CASSREGGTEAFF. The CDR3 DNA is TGTGCCAGCTCACGAGAGGGAGGCACTGAAGCTTTCTTT.

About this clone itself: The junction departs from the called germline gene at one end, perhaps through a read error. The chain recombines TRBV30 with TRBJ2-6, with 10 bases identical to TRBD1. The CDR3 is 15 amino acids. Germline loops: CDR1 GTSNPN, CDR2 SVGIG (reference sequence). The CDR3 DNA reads TGTGCCTGGTGTGTAGGGACAGGGGAGGCCAACGTCCTGACTTTC. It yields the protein CAWCVGTGEANVLTF.

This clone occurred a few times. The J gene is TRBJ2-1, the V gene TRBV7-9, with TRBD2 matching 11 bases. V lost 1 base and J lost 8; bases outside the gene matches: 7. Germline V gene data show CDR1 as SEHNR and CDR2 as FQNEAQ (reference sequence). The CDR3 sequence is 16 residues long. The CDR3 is CASSLGGSGRVDEQFF. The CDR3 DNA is TGTGCCAGCAGCTTAGGGGGTAGCGGGAGGGTTGATGAGCAGTTCTTC.

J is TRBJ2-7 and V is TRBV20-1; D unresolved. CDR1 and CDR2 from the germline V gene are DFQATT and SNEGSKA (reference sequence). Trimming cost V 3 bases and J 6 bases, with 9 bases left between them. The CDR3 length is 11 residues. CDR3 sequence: CSARHSGEQYF. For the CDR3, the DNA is TGCAGTGCTAGGCACTCGGGCGAGCAGTACTTC.

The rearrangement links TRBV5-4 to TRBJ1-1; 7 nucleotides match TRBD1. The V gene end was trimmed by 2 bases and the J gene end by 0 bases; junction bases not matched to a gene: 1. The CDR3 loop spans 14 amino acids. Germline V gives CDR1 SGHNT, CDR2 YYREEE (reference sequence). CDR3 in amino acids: CASSFQGVNTEAFF. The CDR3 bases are TGTGCCAGCAGCTTTCAGGGGGTGAACACTGAAGCTTTCTTT.

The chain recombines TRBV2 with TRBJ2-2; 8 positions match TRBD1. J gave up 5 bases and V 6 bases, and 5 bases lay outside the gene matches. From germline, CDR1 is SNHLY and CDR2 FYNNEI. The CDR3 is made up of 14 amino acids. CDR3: CASRGNRGTGELFF. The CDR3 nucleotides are TGTGCCAGCAGAGGAAACAGGGGGACCGGGGAGCTGTTTTTT.

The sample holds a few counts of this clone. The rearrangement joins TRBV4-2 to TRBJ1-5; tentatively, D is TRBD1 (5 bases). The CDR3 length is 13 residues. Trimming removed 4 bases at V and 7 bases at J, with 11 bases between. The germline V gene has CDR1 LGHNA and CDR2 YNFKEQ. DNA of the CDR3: TGTGCCAGCAGCCGGGGGGAAGGGCAGCCCCAGCATTTT. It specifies CASSRGEGQPQHF.

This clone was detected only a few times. The CDR3 spells CASSSEAYNEQFF. The DNA for the CDR3 is TGCGCCAGCAGCTCGGAGGCGTACAATGAGCAGTTCTTC. The chain carries TRBV5-1 and TRBJ2-1; tentatively, D is TRBD2 (5 bases). CDR1 and CDR2 from the germline V gene are SGHRS and YFSETQ. This CDR3 region has 13 residues. The V end lost 3 bases, the J end lost 4 bases, and 8 bases lay between the germline ends.

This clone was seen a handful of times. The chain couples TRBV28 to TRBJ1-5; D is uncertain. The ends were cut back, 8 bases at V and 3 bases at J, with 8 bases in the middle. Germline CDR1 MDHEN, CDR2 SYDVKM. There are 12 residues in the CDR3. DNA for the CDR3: TGTGCCAGCCACACGCACAATCAGCCCCAGCATTTT. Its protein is CASHTHNQPQHF. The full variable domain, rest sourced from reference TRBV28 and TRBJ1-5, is DVKVTQSSRYLVKRTGEKVFLECVQDMDHENMFWYRQDPGLGLRLIYFSYDVKMKEKGDIPEGYSVSREKKERFSLILESASTNQTSMYLCASHTHNQPQHFGDGTRLSIL.

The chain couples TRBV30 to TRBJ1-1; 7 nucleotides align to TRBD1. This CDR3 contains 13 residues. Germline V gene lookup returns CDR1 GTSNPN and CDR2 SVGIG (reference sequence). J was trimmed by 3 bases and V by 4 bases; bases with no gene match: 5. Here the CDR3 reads CAWNGQEYTEAFF. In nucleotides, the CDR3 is TGTGCCTGGAACGGACAGGAATACACTGAAGCTTTCTTT.

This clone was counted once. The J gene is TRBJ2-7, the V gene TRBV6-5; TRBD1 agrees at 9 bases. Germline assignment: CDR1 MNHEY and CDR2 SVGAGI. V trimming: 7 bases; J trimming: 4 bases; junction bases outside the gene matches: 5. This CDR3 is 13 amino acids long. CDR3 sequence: CASTGQGTYEQYF. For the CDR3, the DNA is TGTGCCAGCACGGGACAGGGTACGTACGAGCAGTACTTC.

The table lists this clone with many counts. This chain's CDR3 is CASSQYPGLAGAETQYF. CDR3 nucleotides: TGTGCCAGCAGCCAATATCCGGGACTAGCGGGAGCAGAGACCCAGTACTTC. This chain joins TRBV7-3 and TRBJ2-5, with 14 bases fitting TRBD2. Germline assignment: CDR1 SGHTA and CDR2 FQGTGA. The CDR3 loop spans 17 amino acids. V shed 5 bases, J shed 4 bases, and the junction held 9 bases outside the gene matches.

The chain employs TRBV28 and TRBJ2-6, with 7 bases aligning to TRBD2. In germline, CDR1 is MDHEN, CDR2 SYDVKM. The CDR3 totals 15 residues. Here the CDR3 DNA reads TGTGTGAGACCTTCGGGAGGCTCTGGGGCCAACGTCCTGACTTTC. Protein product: CVRPSGGSGANVLTF.

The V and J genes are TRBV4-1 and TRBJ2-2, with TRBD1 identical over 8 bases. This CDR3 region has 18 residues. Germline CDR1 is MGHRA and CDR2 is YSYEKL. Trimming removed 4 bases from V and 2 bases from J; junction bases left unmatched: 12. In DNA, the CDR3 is TGCGCCAGCAGCCCGGGACAGGCGACCCCATTTAACACCGGGGAGCTGTTTTTT. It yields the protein CASSPGQATPFNTGELFF.

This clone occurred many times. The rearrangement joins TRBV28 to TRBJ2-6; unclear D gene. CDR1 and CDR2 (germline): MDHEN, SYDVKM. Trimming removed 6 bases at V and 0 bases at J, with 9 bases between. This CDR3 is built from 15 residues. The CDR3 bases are TGTGCCAGCAGCCAAGACTCCTCTGGGGCCAACGTCCTGACTTTC. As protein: CASSQDSSGANVLTF.

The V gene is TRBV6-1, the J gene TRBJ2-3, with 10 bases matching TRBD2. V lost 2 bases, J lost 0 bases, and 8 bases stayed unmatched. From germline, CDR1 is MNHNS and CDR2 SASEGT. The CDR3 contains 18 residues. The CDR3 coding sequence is TGTGCCAGCAGTGAAAGAGGGACTAGCGACCCTAGCACAGATACGCAGTATTTT. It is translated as CASSERGTSDPSTDTQYF.

CDR3 amino acids: CASSDTGARWDTQYF. The CDR3 DNA follows: TGTGCCAGCAGTGATACAGGTGCCCGGTGGGATACGCAGTATTTT. This chain links TRBV6-1 with TRBJ2-3, with D possibly matching TRBD1 (5 bases). V was cut by 3 bases and J by 6 bases, with 16 bases left in between. Germline assignment: CDR1 MNHNS and CDR2 SASEGT. The CDR3 sequence is 15 residues long.